The TCR beta chain described here comes from a study of response to subunit inactivated influenza vaccine. The study, taken as a whole, reports: The authors suggested that few new T cells are recruited per seasonal influenza vaccination.

Trimming removed 5 bases from V and 4 bases from J; junction bases left unmatched: 1. The CDR3 is made up of 13 amino acids. The germline CDR1 and CDR2 sequences are MNHEY and SVGEGT. TCRdb fed the RT-PCR reads into MiXCR, producing one record per CDR3 protein. The sample records about 650,000 distinct CDR3 sequences, about a sixth being singletons. This clonotype turned up a few times. The antigen is undetermined. The sequence derives from a man between 50 and 59 years old who received an inactivated influenza vaccine. The starting material was PBMCs from blood, obtained 12 days after vaccination. V is TRBV6-2 or TRBV6-3 and J is TRBJ2-3; 9 bases match TRBD1. The CDR3 coding sequence is TGTGCCAGCAGTGACAGGGGGTCAGATACGCAGTATTTT. Translating gives CASSDRGSDTQYF.